The subject of this entry is one T cell receptor (beta chain). The germline gene is not matched at one end of the junction; a read error may be the cause. These data originate in a study of T cells in Graves' hyperthyroidism and ophthalmopathy. Amplification yielded TCR beta CDR3 regions, with RNA transcripts as the source. A first-round RT-PCR of the TCR CDR3 used the HTBI primer set. TCRdb processed the multiplex PCR reads anew with MiXCR; each CDR3 protein has one entry. The sample yields some 800,000 distinct CDR3 sequences, approximately 40% seen once. Sample: blood. The source of this sequence is a man aged 18 to 30 with Graves' hyperthyroidism.

CDR3 residues: CASSQVAGENYGYTF. In DNA form, the CDR3 reads TGCGCCAGCAGCCAAGTGGCAGGGGAAAACTATGGCTACACCTTC. The chain carries TRBV13 and TRBJ1-2; a possible D gene is TRBD1 (6 bases). The CDR3 covers 15 residues. Germline V gives CDR1 PRHDT, CDR2 FYEKMQ (reference sequence).